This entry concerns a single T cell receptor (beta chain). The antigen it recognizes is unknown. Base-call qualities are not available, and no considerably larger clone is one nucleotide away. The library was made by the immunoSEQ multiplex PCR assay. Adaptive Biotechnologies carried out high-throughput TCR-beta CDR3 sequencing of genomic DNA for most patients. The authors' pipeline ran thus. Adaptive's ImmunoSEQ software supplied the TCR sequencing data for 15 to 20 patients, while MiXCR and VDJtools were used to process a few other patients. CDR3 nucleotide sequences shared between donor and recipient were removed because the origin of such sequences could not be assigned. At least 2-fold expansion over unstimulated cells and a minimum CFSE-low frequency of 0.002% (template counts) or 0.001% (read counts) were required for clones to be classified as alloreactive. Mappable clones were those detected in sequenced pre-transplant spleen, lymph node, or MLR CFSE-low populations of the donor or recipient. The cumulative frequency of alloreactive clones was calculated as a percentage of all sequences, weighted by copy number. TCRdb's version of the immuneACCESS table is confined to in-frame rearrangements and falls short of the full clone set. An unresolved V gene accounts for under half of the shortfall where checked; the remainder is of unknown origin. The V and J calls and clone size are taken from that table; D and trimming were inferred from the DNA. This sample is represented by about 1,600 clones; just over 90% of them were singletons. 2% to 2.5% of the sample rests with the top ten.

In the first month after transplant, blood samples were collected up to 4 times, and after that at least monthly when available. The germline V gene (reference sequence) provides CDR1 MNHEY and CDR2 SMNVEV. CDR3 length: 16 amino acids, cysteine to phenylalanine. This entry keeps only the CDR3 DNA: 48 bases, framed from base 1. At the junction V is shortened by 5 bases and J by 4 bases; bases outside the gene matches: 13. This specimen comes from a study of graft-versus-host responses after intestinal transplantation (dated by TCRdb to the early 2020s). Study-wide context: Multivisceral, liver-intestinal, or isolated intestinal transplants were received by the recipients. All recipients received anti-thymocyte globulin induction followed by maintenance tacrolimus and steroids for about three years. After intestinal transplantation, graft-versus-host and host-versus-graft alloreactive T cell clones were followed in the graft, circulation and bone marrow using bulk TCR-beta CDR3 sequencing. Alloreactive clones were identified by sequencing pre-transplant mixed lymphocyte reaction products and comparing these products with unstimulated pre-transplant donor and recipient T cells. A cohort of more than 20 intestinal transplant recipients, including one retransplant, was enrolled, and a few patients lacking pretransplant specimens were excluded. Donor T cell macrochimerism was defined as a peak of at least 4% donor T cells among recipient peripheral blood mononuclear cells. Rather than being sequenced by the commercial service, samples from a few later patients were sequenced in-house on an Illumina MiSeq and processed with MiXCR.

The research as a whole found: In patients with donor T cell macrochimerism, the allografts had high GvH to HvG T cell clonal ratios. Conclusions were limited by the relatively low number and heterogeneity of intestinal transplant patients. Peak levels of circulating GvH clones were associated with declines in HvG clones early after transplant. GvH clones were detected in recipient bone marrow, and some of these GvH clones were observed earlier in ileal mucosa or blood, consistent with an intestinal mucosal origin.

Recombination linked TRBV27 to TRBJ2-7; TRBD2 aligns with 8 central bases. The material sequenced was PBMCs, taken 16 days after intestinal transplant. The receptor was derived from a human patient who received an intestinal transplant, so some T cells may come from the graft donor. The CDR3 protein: CASSPPRRGDSYEQYF. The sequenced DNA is TGTGCCAGCAGTCCGCCCAGGCGGGGGGACTCATACGAGCAGTACTTC.